This TCR beta chain is drawn from a study of T cell responses to AZD1222 COVID-19 vaccine. Study-wide results and caveats: The study sampled repertoires only after the peak T cell response. White British people made up most donors, females outnumbered males, and clonal diversity was possibly underestimated. Spike-spanning, vaccine-associated CD4 TCRs were dominant at 160-218 and 743-854.

Sequencing used immunoSEQ multiplex PCR; TCRdb keeps in-frame clones, though not all of them. In the table there are about 120,000 clones, roughly 91% of which are singletons. This CDR3 has 14 residues. In germline, CDR1 is KGHSH, CDR2 LQKENI. After removal of 1 base from V and 6 bases from J, the junction contained 2 bases not matched to a gene. Concerning this clone itself: The antigen remains unidentified.

The sequencing used peripheral blood, collected on day 0 of AZD1222 vaccination. This TCR was recovered from an adult in good health. The chain links TRBV18 to TRBJ1-4, with 7 bases aligning to TRBD1. CDR3 in DNA: TGTGCCAGCTCACCACAGGGGGCGGATGAAAAACTGTTTTTT. Translation: CASSPQGADEKLFF.